This T cell receptor beta chain was identified in a study of blood T cell repertoires in COVID-19. Trimming stripped 1 base from V and 6 bases from J, with 7 bases between. The length of the CDR3 is 13 residues. Germline assignment: CDR1 KGHSH and CDR2 LQKENI. Sequencing was performed with immunoSEQ multiplex PCR; in TCRdb, only in-frame clones are kept and a portion is missing. The sample lists approximately 190,000 clones; roughly 84% were seen once. V is TRBV18 and J is TRBJ1-5, with D hard to call. The sequence was obtained from a human donor in a cohort sampled during active COVID-19. Sample: peripheral blood. The CDR3 region has the DNA TGTGCCAGCTCACCACAGAGCGGTCAGCCCCAGCATTTT. Protein product: CASSPQSGQPQHF. Full variable domain (missing parts from reference TRBV18 and TRBJ1-5): NAGVMQNPRHLVRRRGQEARLRCSPMKGHSHVYWYRQLPEEGLKFMVYLQKENIIDESGMPKERFSAEFPKEGPSILRIQQVVRGDSAAYFCASSPQSGQPQHFGDGTRLSIL.